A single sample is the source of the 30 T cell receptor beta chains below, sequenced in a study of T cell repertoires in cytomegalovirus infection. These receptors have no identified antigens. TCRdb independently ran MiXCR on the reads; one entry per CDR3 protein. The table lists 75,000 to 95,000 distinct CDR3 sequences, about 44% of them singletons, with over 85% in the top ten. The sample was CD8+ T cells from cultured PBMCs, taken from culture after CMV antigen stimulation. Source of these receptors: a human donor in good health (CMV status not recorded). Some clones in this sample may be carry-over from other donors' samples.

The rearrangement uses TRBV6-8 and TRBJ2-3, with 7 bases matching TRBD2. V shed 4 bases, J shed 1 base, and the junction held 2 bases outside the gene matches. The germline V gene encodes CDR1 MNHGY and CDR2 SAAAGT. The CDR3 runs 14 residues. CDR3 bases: TGTGCCAGCAGTTCTCTAGCGGGCACAGATACGCAGTATTTT. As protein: CASSSLAGTDTQYF.

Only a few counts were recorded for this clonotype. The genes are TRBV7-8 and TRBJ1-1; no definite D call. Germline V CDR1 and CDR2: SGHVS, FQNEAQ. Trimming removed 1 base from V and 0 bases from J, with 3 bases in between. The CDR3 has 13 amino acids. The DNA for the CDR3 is TGTGCCAGCAGCTTAGTAGTGAACACTGAAGCTTTCTTT. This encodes CASSLVVNTEAFF.

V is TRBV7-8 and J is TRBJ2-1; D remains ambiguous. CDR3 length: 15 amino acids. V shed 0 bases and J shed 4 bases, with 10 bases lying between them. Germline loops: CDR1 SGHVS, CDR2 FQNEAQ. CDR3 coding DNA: TGTGCCAGCAGCTTAGCGCGGTCTCTATACAATGAGCAGTTCTTC. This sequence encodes CASSLARSLYNEQFF.

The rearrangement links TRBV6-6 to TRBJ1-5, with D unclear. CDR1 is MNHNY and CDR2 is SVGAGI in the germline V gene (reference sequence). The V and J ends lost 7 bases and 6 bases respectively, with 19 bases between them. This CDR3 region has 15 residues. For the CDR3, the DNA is TGTGCCAGCACCACGGCCAAGGATAACAGTCAGCCCCAGCATTTT. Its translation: CASTTAKDNSQPQHF.

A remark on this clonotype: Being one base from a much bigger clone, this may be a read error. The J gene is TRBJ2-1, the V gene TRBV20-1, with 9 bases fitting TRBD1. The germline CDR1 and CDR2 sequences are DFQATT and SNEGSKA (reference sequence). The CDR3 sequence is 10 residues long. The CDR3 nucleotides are TGCAGCACAGGGGGCAGTGAGCAGTTCTTC. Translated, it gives CSTGGSEQFF.

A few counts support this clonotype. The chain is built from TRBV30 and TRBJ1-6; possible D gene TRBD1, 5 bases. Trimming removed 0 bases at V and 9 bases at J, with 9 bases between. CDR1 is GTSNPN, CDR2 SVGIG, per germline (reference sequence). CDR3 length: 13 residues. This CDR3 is CAWSVGVSSPLHF. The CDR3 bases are TGTGCCTGGAGTGTAGGGGTTAGTTCACCCCTCCACTTT.

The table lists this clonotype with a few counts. The CDR3 DNA follows: TGTGCCAGCAGCGGGGGGCTAGGAAACACCATATATTTT. It codes for CASSGGLGNTIYF. The V and J genes are TRBV7-9 and TRBJ1-3; D possibly corresponds to TRBD1 (6 bases). CDR1 is SEHNR and CDR2 is FQNEAQ in the germline V gene (reference sequence). The CDR3 totals 13 residues. V was trimmed by 5 bases and J by 4 bases, leaving 9 bases between them.

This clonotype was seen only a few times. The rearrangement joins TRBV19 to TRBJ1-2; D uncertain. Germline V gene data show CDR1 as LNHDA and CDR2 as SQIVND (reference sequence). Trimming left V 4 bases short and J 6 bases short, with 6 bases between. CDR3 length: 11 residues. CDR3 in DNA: TGTGCCAGTAGTACCACGAATGGCTACACCTTC. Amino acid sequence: CASSTTNGYTF.

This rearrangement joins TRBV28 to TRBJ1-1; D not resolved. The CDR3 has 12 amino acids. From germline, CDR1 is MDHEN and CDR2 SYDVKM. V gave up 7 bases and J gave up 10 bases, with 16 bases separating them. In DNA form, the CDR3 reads TGTGCCAGCACTGAAGGGTGGAGTGGAGCTTTCTTT. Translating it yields CASTEGWSGAFF.

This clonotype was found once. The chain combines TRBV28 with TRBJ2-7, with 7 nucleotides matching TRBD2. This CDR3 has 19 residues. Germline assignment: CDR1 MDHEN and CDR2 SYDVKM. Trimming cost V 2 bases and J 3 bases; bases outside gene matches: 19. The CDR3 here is CASSLPPMIRGTSDYEQYF. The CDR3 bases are TGTGCCAGCAGTTTACCCCCTATGATACGGGGAACTAGCGACTACGAGCAGTACTTC. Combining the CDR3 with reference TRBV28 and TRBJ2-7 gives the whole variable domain DVKVTQSSRYLVKRTGEKVFLECVQDMDHENMFWYRQDPGLGLRLIYFSYDVKMKEKGDIPEGYSVSREKKERFSLILESASTNQTSMYLCASSLPPMIRGTSDYEQYFGPGTRLTVT.

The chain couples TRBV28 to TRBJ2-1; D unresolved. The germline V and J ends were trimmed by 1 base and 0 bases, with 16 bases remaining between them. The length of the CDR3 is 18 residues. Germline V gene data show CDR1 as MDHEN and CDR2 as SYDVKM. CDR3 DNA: TGTGCCAGCAGTTTATTTCGTGATACGGAGAGCTCCTACAATGAGCAGTTCTTC. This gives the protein CASSLFRDTESSYNEQFF.

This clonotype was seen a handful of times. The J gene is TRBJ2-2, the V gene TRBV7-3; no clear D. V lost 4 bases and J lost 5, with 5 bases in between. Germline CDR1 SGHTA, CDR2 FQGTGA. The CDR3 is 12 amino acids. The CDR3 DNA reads TGTGCCAGCAGCTATATTACCGGGGAGCTGTTTTTT. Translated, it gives CASSYITGELFF.

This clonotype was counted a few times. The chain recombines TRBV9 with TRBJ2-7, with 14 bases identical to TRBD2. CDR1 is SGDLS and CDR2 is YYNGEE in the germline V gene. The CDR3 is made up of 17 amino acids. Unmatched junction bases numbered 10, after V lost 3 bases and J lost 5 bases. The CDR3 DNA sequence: TGTGCCAGCAGCGCATCCGGGACTAGCGGGAGTTTGCACGAGCAGTACTTC. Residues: CASSASGTSGSLHEQYF.

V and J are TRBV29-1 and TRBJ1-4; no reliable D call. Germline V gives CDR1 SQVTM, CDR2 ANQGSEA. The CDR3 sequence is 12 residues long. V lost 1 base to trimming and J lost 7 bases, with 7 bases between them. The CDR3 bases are TGCAGCGTTGAAGGCAGGCGTGAAAAACTGTTTTTT. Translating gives CSVEGRREKLFF.

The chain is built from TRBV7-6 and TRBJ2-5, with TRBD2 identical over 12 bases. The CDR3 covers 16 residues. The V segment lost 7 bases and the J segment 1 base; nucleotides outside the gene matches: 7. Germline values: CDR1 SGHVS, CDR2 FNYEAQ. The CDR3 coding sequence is TGTGCCAGCATCCCTCTAGCGGGGGGGGTCCAAGAGACCCAGTACTTC. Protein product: CASIPLAGGVQETQYF.

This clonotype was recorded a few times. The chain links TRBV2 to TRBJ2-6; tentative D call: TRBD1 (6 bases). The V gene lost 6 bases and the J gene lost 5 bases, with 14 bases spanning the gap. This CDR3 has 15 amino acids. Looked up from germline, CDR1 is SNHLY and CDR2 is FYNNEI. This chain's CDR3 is CASRADRSRANVLTF. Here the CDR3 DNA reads TGTGCCAGCAGGGCAGACAGGTCCCGGGCCAACGTCCTGACTTTC.

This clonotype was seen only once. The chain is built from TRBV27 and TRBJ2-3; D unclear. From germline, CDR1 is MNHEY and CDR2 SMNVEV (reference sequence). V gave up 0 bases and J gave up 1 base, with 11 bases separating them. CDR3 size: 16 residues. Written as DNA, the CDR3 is TGTGCCAGCAGTTTATCTACGGCACATCGCACAGATACGCAGTATTTT. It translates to CASSLSTAHRTDTQYF.

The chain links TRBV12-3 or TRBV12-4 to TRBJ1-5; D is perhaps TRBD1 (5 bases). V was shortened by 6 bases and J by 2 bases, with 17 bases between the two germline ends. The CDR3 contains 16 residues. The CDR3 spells CASRRPPSGGNQPQHF. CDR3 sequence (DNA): TGTGCCAGCAGGAGGCCTCCCTCGGGGGGCAATCAGCCCCAGCATTTT.

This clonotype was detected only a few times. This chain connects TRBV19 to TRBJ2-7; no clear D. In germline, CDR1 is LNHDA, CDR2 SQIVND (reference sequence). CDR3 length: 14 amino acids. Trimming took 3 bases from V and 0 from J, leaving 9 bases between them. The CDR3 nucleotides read TGTGCCAGTAGTATTGGTGGAATCTCCTACGAGCAGTACTTC. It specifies CASSIGGISYEQYF.

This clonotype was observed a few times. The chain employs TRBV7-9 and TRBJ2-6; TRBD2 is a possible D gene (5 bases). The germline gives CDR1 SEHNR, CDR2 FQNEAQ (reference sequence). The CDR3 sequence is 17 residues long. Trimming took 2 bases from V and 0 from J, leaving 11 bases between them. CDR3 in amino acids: CASSLLGGLSGANVLTF. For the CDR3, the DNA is TGTGCCAGCAGCTTACTTGGAGGACTCTCTGGGGCCAACGTCCTGACTTTC. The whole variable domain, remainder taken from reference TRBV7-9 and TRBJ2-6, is DTGVSQNPRHKITKRGQNVTFRCDPISEHNRLYWYRQTLGQGPEFLTYFQNEAQLEKSRLLSDRFSAERPKGSFSTLEIQRTEQGDSAMYLCASSLLGGLSGANVLTFGAGSRLTVL.

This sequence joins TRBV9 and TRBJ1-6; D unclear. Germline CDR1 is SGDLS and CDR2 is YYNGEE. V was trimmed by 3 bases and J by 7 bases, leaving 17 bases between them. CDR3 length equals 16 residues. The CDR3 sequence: CASSARAAGGNSPLHF. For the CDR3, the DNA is TGTGCCAGCAGCGCCCGCGCGGCGGGTGGCAATTCACCCCTCCACTTT.

The CDR3 region is CASSLGAGGTGELFF. The CDR3, as DNA: TGTGCCAGCAGCTTAGGAGCGGGAGGGACCGGGGAGCTGTTTTTT. The chain employs TRBV5-5 and TRBJ2-2; TRBD2 agrees at 10 bases. Germline V CDR1 and CDR2: SGHKS, YYEKEE (reference sequence). V was pared by 2 bases and J by 5 bases, with 3 bases of the junction left unmatched. The CDR3 is 15 amino acids.

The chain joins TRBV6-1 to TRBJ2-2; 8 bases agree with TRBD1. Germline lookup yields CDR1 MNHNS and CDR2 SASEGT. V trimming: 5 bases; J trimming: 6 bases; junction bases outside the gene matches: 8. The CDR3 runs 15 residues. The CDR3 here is CASSLDRGRAGELFF. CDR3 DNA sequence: TGTGCCAGCAGTCTCGACAGGGGAAGGGCCGGGGAGCTGTTTTTT.

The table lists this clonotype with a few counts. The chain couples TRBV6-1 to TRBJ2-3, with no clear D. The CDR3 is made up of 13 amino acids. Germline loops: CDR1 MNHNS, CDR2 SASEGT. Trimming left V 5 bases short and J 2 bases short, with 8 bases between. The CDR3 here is CASSQIFTDTQYF. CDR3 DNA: TGTGCCAGCAGTCAGATTTTCACAGATACGCAGTATTTT.

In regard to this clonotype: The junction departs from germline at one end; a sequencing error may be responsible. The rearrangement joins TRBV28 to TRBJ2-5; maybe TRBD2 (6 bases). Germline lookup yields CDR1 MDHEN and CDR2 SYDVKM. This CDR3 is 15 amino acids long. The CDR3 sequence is CASTNSRGARETQCF. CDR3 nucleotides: TGTGCCAGCACCAACTCCCGCGGGGCCCGAGAGACCCAGTGCTTC.

The CDR3 region is CASSSGLRPYGYTF. The DNA for the CDR3 is TGTGCCAGCAGCTCGGGTCTCCGACCCTATGGCTACACCTTC. The rearrangement links TRBV7-3 to TRBJ1-2; D is undetermined. Trimming pared 4 bases from V and 4 bases from J, leaving 13 bases between. This CDR3 has 14 amino acids. The germline V gene encodes CDR1 SGHTA and CDR2 FQGTGA.

CDR3 in DNA: TGTGCCAGCAGCGTAGGCAATCCACGTTTCCAAAGCATTCAGTACTTC. This gives the protein CASSVGNPRFQSIQYF. The chain couples TRBV9 to TRBJ2-4; no definite D call. This CDR3 region has 16 residues. CDR1 is SGDLS, CDR2 YYNGEE, per germline. V was shortened by 0 bases and J by 9 bases, with 19 bases between the two germline ends.

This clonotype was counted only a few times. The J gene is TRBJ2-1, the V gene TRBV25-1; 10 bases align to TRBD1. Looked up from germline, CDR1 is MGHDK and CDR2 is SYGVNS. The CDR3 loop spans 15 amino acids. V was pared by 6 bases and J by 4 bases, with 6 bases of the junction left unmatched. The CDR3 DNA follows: TGTGCCAGCAGCCCCGAGGGACAGGGGTACAATGAGCAGTTCTTC. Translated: CASSPEGQGYNEQFF.

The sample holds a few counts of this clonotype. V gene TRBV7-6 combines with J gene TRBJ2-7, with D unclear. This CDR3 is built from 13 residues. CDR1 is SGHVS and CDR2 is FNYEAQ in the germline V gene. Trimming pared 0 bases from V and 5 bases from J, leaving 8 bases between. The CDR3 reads CASSLAKSHEQYF. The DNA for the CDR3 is TGTGCCAGCAGCTTAGCGAAGAGCCACGAGCAGTACTTC.

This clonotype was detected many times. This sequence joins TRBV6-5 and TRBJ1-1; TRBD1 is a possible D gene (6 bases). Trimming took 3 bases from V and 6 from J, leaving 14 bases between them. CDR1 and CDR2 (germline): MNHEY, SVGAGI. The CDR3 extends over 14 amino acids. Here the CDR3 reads CASSYKQGGAEAFF. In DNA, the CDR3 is TGTGCCAGCAGTTATAAACAGGGAGGCGCTGAAGCTTTCTTT.